A selection of T cell receptor beta chains follows, all from one sample in a study of lymphopenia after photon versus proton radiotherapy. Generated by immunoSEQ multiplex PCR, the TCRdb table keeps only in-frame clones and is missing some. Counted here are 50,000 to 75,000 clones, 70% to 90% occurring once; the ten biggest clones make up less than 2.5%. The specimen comprised peripheral blood, sampled from a patient treated with photon-based radiotherapy. Receptors originate from a man in his forties with gastric cancer. The CDR3 runs from the conserved cysteine through the conserved F or W. A D gene is named only where the DNA matches it firmly. Where a row states a size, it is once, few, many or the class of an expanded clone; other rows omit it.

d_call | clone_size | j_call | v_call | cdr3_aa | cdr3_nt
TRBD1 | NA | TRBJ1-2 | TRBV6-6 | CASSRQGWDYGYTF | TGTGCCAGCAGCAGACAGGGGTGGGACTATGGCTACACCTTC
NA | NA | TRBJ2-4 | TRBV27 | CASRGYSGNIQYF | TGTGCCTCGAGGGGGTACTCGGGGAACATTCAGTACTTC
NA | NA | TRBJ1-2 | TRBV7-2 | CASSKGRQDGYTF | TGTGCCAGCAGCAAAGGACGGCAAGATGGCTACACCTTC
NA | NA | TRBJ1-2 | TRBV19 | CASSTDSHGGYGYTF | TGTGCCAGTAGTACGGACAGCCACGGGGGCTATGGCTACACCTTC
TRBD1 | NA | TRBJ1-1 | TRBV15 | CATSRAGTGGTEAFF | TGTGCCACCAGCAGAGCCGGGACAGGGGGAACTGAAGCTTTCTTT
NA | few | TRBJ2-2 | TRBV7-9 | CASSPGVTGELFF | TGTGCCAGCAGCCCAGGGGTAACCGGGGAGCTGTTTTTT
NA | NA | TRBJ1-5 | TRBV19 | CASSIPPELQHF | TGTGCCAGTAGTATCCCCCCCGAGCTCCAGCATTTT
TRBD2 | NA | TRBJ2-3 | TRBV4-2 | CASSQDGLAGSTDTQYF | TGTGCCAGCAGCCAAGATGGACTAGCGGGGAGCACAGATACGCAGTATTTT
TRBD1 | NA | TRBJ1-4 | TRBV9 | CASSAFGTGREKLFF | TGTGCCAGCAGCGCATTCGGGACAGGAAGAGAAAAACTGTTTTTT
TRBD2 | NA | TRBJ2-1 | TRBV7-2 | CASSLSGGPNEQFF | TGTGCCAGCAGCTTATCGGGGGGACCCAATGAGCAGTTCTTC
NA | NA | TRBJ1-5 | TRBV27 | CASSLSGLNQPQHF | TGTGCCAGCAGTTTAAGCGGGCTCAATCAGCCCCAGCATTTT
NA | NA | TRBJ1-4 | TRBV7-6 | CASSGYQGGGEKLFF | TGTGCCAGCAGCGGCTACCAGGGAGGTGGGGAAAAACTGTTTTTT
NA | NA | TRBJ1-1 | TRBV7-8 | CASSSTQSNTEAFF | TGTGCCAGCAGCTCAACACAGTCGAACACTGAAGCTTTCTTT
TRBD2 | NA | TRBJ2-3 | TRBV4-1 | CASSQSPVAGGQYF | TGCGCCAGCAGCCAAAGCCCGGTGGCGGGGGGGCAGTATTTT
TRBD1 | NA | TRBJ2-5 | TRBV18 | CASSPRKGAVWETQYF | TGTGCCAGCTCACCACGGAAGGGGGCAGTGTGGGAGACCCAGTACTTC
TRBD1 | few | TRBJ1-2 | TRBV5-5 | CASSFPGQGYGYTF | TGTGCCAGCAGCTTTCCGGGACAGGGGTATGGCTACACCTTC
TRBD1 | NA | TRBJ1-3 | TRBV5-1 | CASSSGQVDGNTIYF | TGCGCCAGCAGCTCGGGACAGGTGGATGGAAACACCATATATTTT
NA | NA | TRBJ1-2 | TRBV11-2 | CASNTGAFGYTF | TGTGCCAGCAACACGGGCGCGTTTGGCTACACCTTC
NA | NA | TRBJ2-7 | TRBV11-2 | CASSGDGYYEQYF | TGTGCCAGCAGCGGGGACGGTTACTACGAGCAGTACTTC
TRBD1 | NA | TRBJ2-1 | TRBV7-3 | CASSRRQGNEQFF | TGTGCCAGCAGCCGACGACAGGGCAATGAGCAGTTCTTC
NA | NA | TRBJ1-4 | TRBV18 | CASSPEEKLFF | TGTGCCAGCTCACCAGAGGAAAAACTGTTTTTT
NA | NA | TRBJ2-3 | TRBV18 | CASSQNGSPDTQYF | TGTGCCAGCTCACAAAACGGGAGCCCCGATACGCAGTATTTT
NA | NA | TRBJ2-7 | TRBV29-1 | CSVQSGTSYEQYF | TGCAGCGTGCAATCCGGGACCAGCTACGAGCAGTACTTC
NA | NA | TRBJ1-4 | TRBV5-4 | CASSSGGWGANEKLFF | TGTGCCAGCAGCTCCGGGGGCTGGGGAGCTAATGAAAAACTGTTTTTT
NA | NA | TRBJ2-3 | TRBV5-1 | CASSRGTRTDTQYF | TGCGCCAGCAGCCGCGGGACCCGCACAGATACGCAGTATTTT
NA | NA | TRBJ2-2 | TRBV20-1 | CSAGDTGELFF | TGCAGTGCTGGGGATACCGGGGAGCTGTTTTTT
TRBD1 | NA | TRBJ2-7 | TRBV7-3 | CASSPEGKKRPGQVSVEQYF | TGTGCCAGCAGCCCCGAGGGCAAGAAGAGGCCGGGACAGGTGAGCGTCGAGCAGTACTTC
TRBD1 | NA | TRBJ1-4 | TRBV19 | CASSTMPRGDRGEKLFF | TGTGCCAGTAGTACCATGCCCCGTGGGGACAGGGGTGAAAAACTGTTTTTT
NA | NA | TRBJ1-1 | TRBV7-9 | CASSQDRLGTEAFF | TGTGCCAGCAGCCAAGACAGGCTGGGGACTGAAGCTTTCTTT
NA | NA | TRBJ2-2 | TRBV2 | CASKYTPNTGELFF | TGTGCCAGCAAGTATACACCGAACACCGGGGAGCTGTTTTTT
TRBD2 | NA | TRBJ2-7 | TRBV13 | CASSSSGGAYEQYF | TGTGCCAGCAGCTCAAGCGGGGGGGCCTACGAGCAGTACTTC
NA | NA | TRBJ2-3 | TRBV11-3 | CASSKGGDPVSDTQYF | TGTGCCAGCAGCAAAGGGGGGGACCCGGTTTCAGATACGCAGTATTTT
NA | NA | TRBJ1-4 | TRBV4-2 | CASSQRTLKNEKLFF | TGTGCCAGCAGCCAACGGACTCTCAAAAATGAAAAACTGTTTTTT
NA | NA | TRBJ2-6 | TRBV6-6 | CASSYVMSGANVLTF | TGTGCCAGCAGTTACGTTATGTCTGGGGCCAACGTCCTGACTTTC
NA | NA | TRBJ1-2 | TRBV6-5 | CASRPRQLSNYGYTF | TGTGCCAGCAGACCCCGACAGCTGAGTAACTATGGCTACACCTTC
NA | NA | TRBJ2-7 | TRBV6-1 | CASSAQPYEQYF | TGTGCCAGCAGTGCCCAACCCTACGAGCAGTACTTC
NA | NA | TRBJ1-2 | TRBV2 | CASSEWGLNYGYTF | TGTGCCAGCAGTGAATGGGGGCTAAACTATGGCTACACCTTC
TRBD1 | NA | TRBJ2-7 | TRBV6-5 | CASSLAGTGSYEQYF | TGTGCCAGCAGTCTAGCCGGGACAGGGTCCTACGAGCAGTACTTC
NA | NA | TRBJ1-6 | TRBV7-3 | CASSFGTGNNNSPLHF | TGTGCCAGCAGCTTCGGCACTGGAAATAATAATTCACCCCTCCACTTT
NA | NA | TRBJ1-6 | TRBV5-6 | CASSPRGGILSPLHF | TGTGCCAGCAGCCCCCGGGGGGGCATTCTCTCACCCCTCCACTTT
NA | NA | TRBJ1-1 | TRBV7-9 | CASSLGPPRAEAFF | TGTGCCAGCAGCTTAGGTCCGCCCAGGGCAGAAGCTTTCTTT
NA | once | TRBJ1-4 | TRBV5-6 | CASSLMTPATNEKLFF | TGTGCCAGCAGCTTGATGACCCCGGCAACTAATGAAAAACTGTTTTTT
NA | NA | TRBJ2-1 | TRBV6-5 | CASSRGAGNEQFF | TGTGCCAGCAGTCGCGGGGCGGGAAATGAGCAGTTCTTC
NA | NA | TRBJ2-1 | TRBV11-2 | CASSTRESEFPHEQFF | TGTGCCAGCAGCACCAGGGAGTCGGAATTTCCCCATGAGCAGTTCTTC
NA | NA | TRBJ2-7 | TRBV11-1 | CASSPSGGSLIYEQYF | TGTGCCAGCAGCCCATCCGGGGGAAGCCTAATTTACGAGCAGTACTTC
TRBD1 | NA | TRBJ1-5 | TRBV29-1 | CSVGDREGQPQHF | TGCAGCGTTGGGGACAGGGAGGGGCAGCCCCAGCATTTT
NA | NA | TRBJ1-5 | TRBV4-1 | CASSQGWGNQPQHF | TGCGCCAGCAGCCAAGGCTGGGGCAATCAGCCCCAGCATTTT
NA | NA | TRBJ1-1 | TRBV7-9 | CASSLGFRDTEAFF | TGTGCCAGCAGCTTAGGGTTTAGGGACACTGAAGCTTTCTTT
NA | once | TRBJ1-5 | TRBV25-1 | CASSDRQENNQPQHF | TGTGCCAGCAGCGATAGGCAGGAGAACAATCAGCCCCAGCATTTT
NA | NA | TRBJ2-6 | TRBV11-2 | CASSTRTGWGANVLTF | TGTGCCAGCAGCACCCGGACGGGGTGGGGGGCCAACGTCCTGACTTTC
TRBD1 | NA | TRBJ2-7 | TRBV30 | CAWTRWGQGTYEQYF | TGTGCCTGGACCCGTTGGGGACAGGGGACCTACGAGCAGTACTTC
NA | once | TRBJ2-7 | TRBV7-2 | CASSPSVRGSYEQYF | TGTGCCAGCAGCCCAAGCGTCCGCGGATCCTACGAGCAGTACTTC